The entry that follows covers one T cell receptor beta chain sequence. The antigen is undetermined. The record originates from a study of regulatory T cells. The PCR used 52 TRBV and 13 TRBJ primers. Some clones are missing from TCRdb's copy, which holds only in-frame ones; the method was immunoSEQ multiplex PCR. Here the sample spans over 25,000 clones, 80% to 95% being singletons. All CD3G-deficient patients showed autoimmunity, more severe in two. Patients aged 2 to 39 years had fewer naive T cells. The CDR3 runs 14 residues. The V and J ends lost 4 bases and 5 bases, in that order; junction bases with no gene match: 8. Germline V gene lookup returns CDR1 SGHRS and CDR2 YFSETQ. Whole-study findings and limits: In CD3G-deficient patients, conventional CD4+ T cells were enriched for hydrophobic CDR3 residues at positions 6 and 7.

Sequenced sample: conventional CD4+ T cells sorted from blood. This chain uses TRBV5-1 with TRBJ2-5; 7 bases fit TRBD1. The receptor's source is a person aged 18 to 30 with CD3G deficiency. CDR3 amino acids: CASSKDRPYETQYF. CDR3 bases: TGCGCCAGCAGCAAGGACAGGCCCTACGAGACCCAGTACTTC.